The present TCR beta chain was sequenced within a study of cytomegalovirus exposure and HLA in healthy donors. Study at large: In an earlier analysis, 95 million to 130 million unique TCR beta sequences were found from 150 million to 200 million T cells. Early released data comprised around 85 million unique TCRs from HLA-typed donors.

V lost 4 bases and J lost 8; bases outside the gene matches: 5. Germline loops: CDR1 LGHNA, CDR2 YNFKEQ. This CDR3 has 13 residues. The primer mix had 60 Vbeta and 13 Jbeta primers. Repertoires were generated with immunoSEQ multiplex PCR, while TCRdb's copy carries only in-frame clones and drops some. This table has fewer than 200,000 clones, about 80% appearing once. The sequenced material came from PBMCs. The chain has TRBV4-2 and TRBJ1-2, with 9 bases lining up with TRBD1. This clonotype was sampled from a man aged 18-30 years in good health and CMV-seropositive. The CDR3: CASSRDRGRGYTF. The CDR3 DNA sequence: TGTGCCAGCAGCCGAGACAGGGGGAGAGGCTACACCTTC.